This T cell receptor beta chain was documented in a study of T-cell reconstitution after alpha-beta-depleted transplantation in children. Notes on the study in general: It was surviving recipient T cells and thymic progenitors that gave some patients high TCRbeta diversity at day 60. Hyperexpanded clones declined; after one year, newly produced T cells mostly supplied diversity.

This clonotype was detected many times. Its antigen is not identified. A library of TCRbeta sequences, prepared with unique molecular identifiers, was generated. One entry per CDR3 protein, called by TCRdb with MiXCR from the PCR reads. The sample lists approximately 300,000 distinct CDR3 sequences, over 9% occurring once. Sequenced material: PBMCs, taken before TCRalphabeta/CD19-depleted stem cell transplant. The sequence was obtained from a boy younger than two with acute myeloid leukemia, due to receive a stem cell transplant.

The CDR3 loop is CASSLSSGRTETQYF. The CDR3 coding sequence is TGTGCCAGCAGTCTCAGTAGCGGGAGGACGGAGACCCAGTACTTC. V is TRBV12-3 or TRBV12-4 and J is TRBJ2-5, with 10 nucleotides matching TRBD2. This CDR3 has 15 residues. V shed 5 bases, J shed 5 bases, and the junction held 8 bases outside the gene matches.